This entry lists 21 T cell receptor beta chains sequenced from one sample in a study of shared clonotypes between healthy human individuals. Profiling relied on immunoSEQ multiplex PCR, and the TCRdb table lists in-frame clones only, not all of them. The sample gives under 300,000 clones, over 60% of which show up once; 11% is in the top ten. The sequenced material came from memory CD4+ T cells sorted from blood. The subset was: CD45RA-negative fraction. These receptors all stem from a man aged 25-45 years in good health.

This clone appeared once. The genes are TRBV5-1 and TRBJ2-7, with D unclear. V lost 4 bases, J lost 2 bases, and 4 bases lay in between. The CDR3 length is 11 residues. Looked up from germline, CDR1 is SGHRS and CDR2 is YFSETQ. CDR3 region: CASSTTYEQYF. The CDR3 nucleotides read TGCGCCAGCAGCACCACCTACGAGCAGTACTTC.

This sequence joins TRBV9 and TRBJ1-1; possible D gene TRBD1, 5 bases. From germline, CDR1 is SGDLS and CDR2 YYNGEE. V was pared by 2 bases and J by 1 base, with 15 bases between. CDR3 length: 16 amino acids. CDR3 bases: TGTGCCAGCAGCGTCGGTGGGGGGTCGGCGAACACTGAAGCTTTCTTT. Residues: CASSVGGGSANTEAFF.

The chain links TRBV18 to TRBJ1-1, with D uncertain. Looked up from germline, CDR1 is KGHSH and CDR2 is LQKENI. V lost 6 bases, J lost 1 base, and 9 bases lay in between. This CDR3 has 13 residues. CDR3 bases: TGTGCCAGCTCGCGACATTCGAACACTGAAGCTTTCTTT. Protein sequence: CASSRHSNTEAFF.

This chain joins TRBV6-6 and TRBJ1-4, with 7 bases aligning to TRBD1. Germline CDR1 MNHNY, CDR2 SVGAGI (reference sequence). The length of the CDR3 is 15 residues. Trimming removed 4 bases from V and 5 bases from J; junction bases left unmatched: 7. CDR3 residues: CASSSPGQTNEKLFF. For the CDR3, the DNA is TGTGCCAGCAGTTCCCCGGGACAGACAAATGAAAAACTGTTTTTT.

The V and J genes are TRBV11-3 and TRBJ2-3; 7 nucleotides align to TRBD1. CDR3 size: 14 residues. After removal of 4 bases from V and 2 bases from J, the junction contained 3 bases not matched to a gene. The germline V gene has CDR1 SGHNT and CDR2 YENEEA. The CDR3 DNA reads as TGTGCCAGCAGCTCGGACAGGACCACAGATACGCAGTATTTT. This codes for CASSSDRTTDTQYF.

The chain combines TRBV5-4 with TRBJ1-1, with D possibly TRBD1 on 6 matching bases. The CDR3 sequence is 14 residues long. From germline, CDR1 is SGHNT and CDR2 YYREEE (reference sequence). V was trimmed by 1 base and J by 10 bases, leaving 17 bases between them. The CDR3, as DNA: TGTGCCAGCAGCTTGAACGGACGTACACAGGGAGCTTTCTTT. Translating gives CASSLNGRTQGAFF.

The chain links TRBV7-2 to TRBJ2-3, with 9 bases identical to TRBD1. Germline-derived CDR1 and CDR2 are SGHTA and FQGNSA. The CDR3 has 13 amino acids. The trim removed 6 bases at V and 11 bases at J, leaving 9 bases unmatched. The CDR3 here is CASSQNRGPGQYF. In nucleotides, the CDR3 is TGTGCCAGCAGTCAGAACAGGGGGCCAGGGCAGTATTTT.

This chain uses TRBV7-6 with TRBJ1-3; D uncertain. The CDR3 sequence is 17 residues long. Deletions cut 2 bases from V and 0 bases from J, with 14 bases between. Germline CDR1 and CDR2: SGHVS and FNYEAQ. The CDR3 nucleotides are TGTGCCAGCAGCTTATTGTGGCAGGCCAACTCTGGAAACACCATATATTTT. It is translated as CASSLLWQANSGNTIYF.

The gene calls are TRBV10-3 and TRBJ2-1; TRBD2 matches at 9 bases. Germline loops: CDR1 ENHRY, CDR2 SYGVKD. The junction had 15 bases not matched to a gene; V was cut back by 5 bases and J by 7 bases. This CDR3 region has 17 residues. CDR3 residues: CAISFSVSGTSPNEQFF. In DNA, the CDR3 is TGTGCCATCAGTTTCTCGGTATCTGGGACTAGCCCAAATGAGCAGTTCTTC.

CDR3 sequence reads: CASSLSGASYEQYF. In DNA form, the CDR3 reads TGTGCCAGCAGCCTATCGGGAGCATCCTACGAGCAGTACTTC. This rearrangement joins TRBV6-5 to TRBJ2-7, with D maybe TRBD2 (6 bases). The CDR3 is 14 residues long. The germline V gene encodes CDR1 MNHEY and CDR2 SVGAGI. Trimming took 6 bases from V and 1 from J, leaving 13 bases between them.

In its sample, this clone was seen once. The chain combines TRBV10-1 with TRBJ2-3, with no clear D. The germline V gene has CDR1 WNHNN and CDR2 SYGVQD (reference sequence). Trimming shortened V by 4 bases and J by 0 bases, and 11 bases separated the two germline ends. This CDR3 has 15 residues. CDR3 sequence: CASSGAKPSTDTQYF. CDR3 coding DNA: TGCGCCAGCAGTGGGGCAAAACCTAGCACAGATACGCAGTATTTT.

The chain combines TRBV27 with TRBJ2-3, with a tentative D call TRBD1 (7 bases). Trimming cost V 7 bases and J 0 bases, with 17 bases left between them. This CDR3 is built from 16 residues. The germline gives CDR1 MNHEY, CDR2 SMNVEV (reference sequence). The DNA for the CDR3 is TGTGCCAGCACTTCGGGGGACAGAGCTAGCACAGATACGCAGTATTTT. Translated, it gives CASTSGDRASTDTQYF.

The CDR3 here is CASSPSGSEYEQYF. In nucleotides, the CDR3 is TGTGCCAGCAGCCCTAGCGGGAGTGAGTACGAGCAGTACTTC. The rearrangement uses TRBV7-2 and TRBJ2-7, with 10 bases fitting TRBD2. Germline values: CDR1 SGHTA, CDR2 FQGNSA. V lost 5 bases to trimming and J lost 4 bases; unmatched junction nucleotides: 5. The CDR3 runs to 14 residues.

The rearrangement links TRBV28 to TRBJ2-1; D assignment may be TRBD1 or TRBD2 (5 bases each). This CDR3 has 15 residues. CDR1 is MDHEN and CDR2 is SYDVKM in the germline V gene. V lost 5 bases and J 3 bases, leaving 14 bases between the germline ends. The CDR3 sequence is CASSIPGPLYNEQFF. Written as DNA, the CDR3 is TGTGCCAGCAGTATCCCGGGACCTCTCTACAATGAGCAGTTCTTC.

The CDR3: CASSLSGTQSSYEQYF. CDR3 coding DNA: TGTGCCAGCAGTTTATCCGGGACTCAGAGCTCCTACGAGCAGTACTTC. This chain connects TRBV28 to TRBJ2-7, with D maybe TRBD2 (6 bases). Trimming took 1 base from V and 0 from J, leaving 13 bases between them. Germline-derived CDR1 and CDR2 are MDHEN and SYDVKM. The CDR3 is made up of 16 amino acids.

This clone has only a few counts. In DNA form, the CDR3 reads TGTGCCTGGACTAGCGGGATTGGGGAGCAGTACTTC. This encodes CAWTSGIGEQYF. The chain is built from TRBV30 and TRBJ2-7, with TRBD2 matching 9 bases. Germline trimming cut 4 bases from V and 7 bases from J; bases unmatched to any gene: 5. This CDR3 has 12 residues. Germline CDR1 GTSNPN, CDR2 SVGIG (reference sequence).

This clone was seen a handful of times. Additional DNA sequences in this sample encode the identical CDR3. The chain links TRBV2 to TRBJ2-5; D unclear. This CDR3 is built from 13 residues. The ends were cut back, 3 bases at V and 2 bases at J, with 7 bases in the middle. Germline V gene sequence: CDR1 SNHLY, CDR2 FYNNEI. The CDR3 DNA follows: TGTGCCAGCAGTGATTCCGGACAAGAGACCCAGTACTTC. Amino acids: CASSDSGQETQYF.

Remarks on this clone: The germline gene is not matched at one end of the junction; a read error may be the cause. This chain links TRBV5-1 with TRBJ2-1; TRBD2 aligns across 8 bases. CDR1 is SGHRS and CDR2 is YFSETQ in the germline V gene. The CDR3 is made up of 12 amino acids. CDR3 sequence: CASRGLVNEQFF. CDR3 nucleotide sequence: TGTGCCAGCAGGGGACTAGTCAATGAGCAGTTCTTC.

This clone was detected a few times. The rearrangement uses TRBV7-9 and TRBJ2-1; TRBD1 agrees at 10 bases. V was clipped by 1 base and J by 4 bases; unmatched bases: 1. From germline, CDR1 is SEHNR and CDR2 FQNEAQ (reference sequence). CDR3 length: 15 residues. CDR3 nucleotide sequence: TGTGCCAGCAGCTTAGAGGGACAGGGGTACAATGAGCAGTTCTTC. Translated, it gives CASSLEGQGYNEQFF. Complete variable domain (other parts from reference TRBV7-9 and TRBJ2-1): DTGVSQNPRHKITKRGQNVTFRCDPISEHNRLYWYRQTLGQGPEFLTYFQNEAQLEKSRLLSDRFSAERPKGSFSTLEIQRTEQGDSAMYLCASSLEGQGYNEQFFGPGTRLTVL.

This clone was picked up one time. The chain carries TRBV19 and TRBJ2-1; D remains ambiguous. The CDR3 runs 16 residues. The germline CDR1 and CDR2 sequences are LNHDA and SQIVND (reference sequence). The V and J ends lost 4 bases and 5 bases respectively, with 18 bases between them. CDR3 nucleotides: TGTGCCAGTAGTACCCCCGGACGGAGCTTTCACAATGAGCAGTTCTTC. It is translated as CASSTPGRSFHNEQFF.

This clone has only a few counts. This rearrangement joins TRBV10-1 to TRBJ1-1; no clear D gene. Deletions cut 6 bases from V and 4 bases from J, with 12 bases between. The CDR3 length is 13 residues. The germline V gene encodes CDR1 WNHNN and CDR2 SYGVQD (reference sequence). The chain's CDR3 is CASSALGSTEAFF. The DNA of the CDR3 is TGCGCCAGCAGCGCCTTGGGGAGCACTGAAGCTTTCTTT.